This entry concerns a single T cell receptor (beta chain). Antigen: not known. Treatment noted: approximately 10-day PBMC culture with coronavirus spike peptide pools or control peptides (ViraFEST assay). Positive PCR tests were logged from March through December 2020, ahead of US Alpha, Beta and Delta variants. The data were obtained in a study of vaccination and CD4 T cells after COVID-19. Study context: Researchers treated cells with overlapping spike peptides taken from SARS-CoV-2, HCoV-NL63, HCoV-OC43 and HCoV-229E. General study findings and limits: SARS-CoV-2-reactive clonotypes showed a nonsignificant median rise from about 20 to 38.

The Oncomine TCR Beta short-read assay was applied to DNA of cultured CD4+ T cells. TCRdb itself ran the PCR reads through MiXCR, one entry per CDR3 protein. The table includes more than 9,000 distinct CDR3 sequences, 40% to 60% detected once. The TCR originated in a human donor who had recovered from COVID-19. Sequenced sample: CD4+ T cells from blood, cultured in vitro.

CDR3 sequence (DNA): TGTGCCAGTAGTATAGCGGCCGTGGCCACTGAAGCTTTCTTT. Protein: CASSIAAVATEAFF. V and J are TRBV19 and TRBJ1-1; D is unclear. Per germline, CDR1 LNHDA and CDR2 SQIVND (reference sequence). The CDR3 covers 14 residues. Trimming stripped 1 base from V and 4 bases from J, with 10 bases between.